The T cell receptor beta chain under discussion was sequenced for a study of T cell responses to AZD1222 COVID-19 vaccine. With regard to this clone: The antigen remains unidentified.

Data came from immunoSEQ multiplex PCR; TCRdb stores just in-frame clones and leaves some out. This sample has some 130,000 clones; about 89% occur once, and the top ten carry about 9.5%. Some second doses came at about 4 weeks and others at about 12 weeks; these were pooled. Per germline, CDR1 LNHNV and CDR2 YYDKDF (reference sequence). The CDR3 consists of 13 residues. The junction had 3 bases not matched to a gene; V was cut back by 3 bases and J by 5 bases. Findings and caveats of the study: The sample set comprised mostly white British donors with more females, and clonal diversity was possibly underestimated.

The sequenced sample was peripheral blood, obtained 28 days after the second AZD1222 dose. This chain joins TRBV15 and TRBJ1-1; the match to TRBD1 covers 7 bases. The sequence was collected from an adult who received the AZD1222 COVID-19 vaccine. Here the CDR3 reads CATSRNRGTEAFF. DNA of the CDR3: TGTGCCACCAGCAGGAACAGGGGAACTGAAGCTTTCTTT.